This TCR beta chain is drawn from a study of blood T cell repertoires in COVID-19. Study-wide context: COVID-19 samples from acute and convalescent phases originated in the United States, Italy and Spain. T cells, B-cell-depleted T cells, or PBMCs provided the cDNA or gDNA that served as material.

Authors' analysis steps: Amplification from reference gene primers served as the basis for estimated nucleated cell counts. Libraries were prepared by immunoSEQ multiplex PCR; TCRdb keeps only in-frame clonotypes and omits some of them. From that table come the V and J calls and clone size; the DNA was used to work out D and trimming. Of 110,000 to 150,000 clones listed, about four fifths were seen once; the top ten hold 1.6%. Germline CDR1 and CDR2: SGHTA and FQGNSA. There are 18 residues in the CDR3. Trimming stripped 5 bases from V and 1 base from J, with 21 bases between. The TCR was taken from a human donor in a cohort sampled during active COVID-19. J is TRBJ2-1 and V is TRBV7-2; a possible D gene is TRBD2 (7 bases). Sequenced material: peripheral blood. The CDR3 coding sequence is TGTGCCAGCAGCATGCAGGGGAACCCGGGACTATCCTACAATGAGCAGTTCTTC. Protein sequence: CASSMQGNPGLSYNEQFF.